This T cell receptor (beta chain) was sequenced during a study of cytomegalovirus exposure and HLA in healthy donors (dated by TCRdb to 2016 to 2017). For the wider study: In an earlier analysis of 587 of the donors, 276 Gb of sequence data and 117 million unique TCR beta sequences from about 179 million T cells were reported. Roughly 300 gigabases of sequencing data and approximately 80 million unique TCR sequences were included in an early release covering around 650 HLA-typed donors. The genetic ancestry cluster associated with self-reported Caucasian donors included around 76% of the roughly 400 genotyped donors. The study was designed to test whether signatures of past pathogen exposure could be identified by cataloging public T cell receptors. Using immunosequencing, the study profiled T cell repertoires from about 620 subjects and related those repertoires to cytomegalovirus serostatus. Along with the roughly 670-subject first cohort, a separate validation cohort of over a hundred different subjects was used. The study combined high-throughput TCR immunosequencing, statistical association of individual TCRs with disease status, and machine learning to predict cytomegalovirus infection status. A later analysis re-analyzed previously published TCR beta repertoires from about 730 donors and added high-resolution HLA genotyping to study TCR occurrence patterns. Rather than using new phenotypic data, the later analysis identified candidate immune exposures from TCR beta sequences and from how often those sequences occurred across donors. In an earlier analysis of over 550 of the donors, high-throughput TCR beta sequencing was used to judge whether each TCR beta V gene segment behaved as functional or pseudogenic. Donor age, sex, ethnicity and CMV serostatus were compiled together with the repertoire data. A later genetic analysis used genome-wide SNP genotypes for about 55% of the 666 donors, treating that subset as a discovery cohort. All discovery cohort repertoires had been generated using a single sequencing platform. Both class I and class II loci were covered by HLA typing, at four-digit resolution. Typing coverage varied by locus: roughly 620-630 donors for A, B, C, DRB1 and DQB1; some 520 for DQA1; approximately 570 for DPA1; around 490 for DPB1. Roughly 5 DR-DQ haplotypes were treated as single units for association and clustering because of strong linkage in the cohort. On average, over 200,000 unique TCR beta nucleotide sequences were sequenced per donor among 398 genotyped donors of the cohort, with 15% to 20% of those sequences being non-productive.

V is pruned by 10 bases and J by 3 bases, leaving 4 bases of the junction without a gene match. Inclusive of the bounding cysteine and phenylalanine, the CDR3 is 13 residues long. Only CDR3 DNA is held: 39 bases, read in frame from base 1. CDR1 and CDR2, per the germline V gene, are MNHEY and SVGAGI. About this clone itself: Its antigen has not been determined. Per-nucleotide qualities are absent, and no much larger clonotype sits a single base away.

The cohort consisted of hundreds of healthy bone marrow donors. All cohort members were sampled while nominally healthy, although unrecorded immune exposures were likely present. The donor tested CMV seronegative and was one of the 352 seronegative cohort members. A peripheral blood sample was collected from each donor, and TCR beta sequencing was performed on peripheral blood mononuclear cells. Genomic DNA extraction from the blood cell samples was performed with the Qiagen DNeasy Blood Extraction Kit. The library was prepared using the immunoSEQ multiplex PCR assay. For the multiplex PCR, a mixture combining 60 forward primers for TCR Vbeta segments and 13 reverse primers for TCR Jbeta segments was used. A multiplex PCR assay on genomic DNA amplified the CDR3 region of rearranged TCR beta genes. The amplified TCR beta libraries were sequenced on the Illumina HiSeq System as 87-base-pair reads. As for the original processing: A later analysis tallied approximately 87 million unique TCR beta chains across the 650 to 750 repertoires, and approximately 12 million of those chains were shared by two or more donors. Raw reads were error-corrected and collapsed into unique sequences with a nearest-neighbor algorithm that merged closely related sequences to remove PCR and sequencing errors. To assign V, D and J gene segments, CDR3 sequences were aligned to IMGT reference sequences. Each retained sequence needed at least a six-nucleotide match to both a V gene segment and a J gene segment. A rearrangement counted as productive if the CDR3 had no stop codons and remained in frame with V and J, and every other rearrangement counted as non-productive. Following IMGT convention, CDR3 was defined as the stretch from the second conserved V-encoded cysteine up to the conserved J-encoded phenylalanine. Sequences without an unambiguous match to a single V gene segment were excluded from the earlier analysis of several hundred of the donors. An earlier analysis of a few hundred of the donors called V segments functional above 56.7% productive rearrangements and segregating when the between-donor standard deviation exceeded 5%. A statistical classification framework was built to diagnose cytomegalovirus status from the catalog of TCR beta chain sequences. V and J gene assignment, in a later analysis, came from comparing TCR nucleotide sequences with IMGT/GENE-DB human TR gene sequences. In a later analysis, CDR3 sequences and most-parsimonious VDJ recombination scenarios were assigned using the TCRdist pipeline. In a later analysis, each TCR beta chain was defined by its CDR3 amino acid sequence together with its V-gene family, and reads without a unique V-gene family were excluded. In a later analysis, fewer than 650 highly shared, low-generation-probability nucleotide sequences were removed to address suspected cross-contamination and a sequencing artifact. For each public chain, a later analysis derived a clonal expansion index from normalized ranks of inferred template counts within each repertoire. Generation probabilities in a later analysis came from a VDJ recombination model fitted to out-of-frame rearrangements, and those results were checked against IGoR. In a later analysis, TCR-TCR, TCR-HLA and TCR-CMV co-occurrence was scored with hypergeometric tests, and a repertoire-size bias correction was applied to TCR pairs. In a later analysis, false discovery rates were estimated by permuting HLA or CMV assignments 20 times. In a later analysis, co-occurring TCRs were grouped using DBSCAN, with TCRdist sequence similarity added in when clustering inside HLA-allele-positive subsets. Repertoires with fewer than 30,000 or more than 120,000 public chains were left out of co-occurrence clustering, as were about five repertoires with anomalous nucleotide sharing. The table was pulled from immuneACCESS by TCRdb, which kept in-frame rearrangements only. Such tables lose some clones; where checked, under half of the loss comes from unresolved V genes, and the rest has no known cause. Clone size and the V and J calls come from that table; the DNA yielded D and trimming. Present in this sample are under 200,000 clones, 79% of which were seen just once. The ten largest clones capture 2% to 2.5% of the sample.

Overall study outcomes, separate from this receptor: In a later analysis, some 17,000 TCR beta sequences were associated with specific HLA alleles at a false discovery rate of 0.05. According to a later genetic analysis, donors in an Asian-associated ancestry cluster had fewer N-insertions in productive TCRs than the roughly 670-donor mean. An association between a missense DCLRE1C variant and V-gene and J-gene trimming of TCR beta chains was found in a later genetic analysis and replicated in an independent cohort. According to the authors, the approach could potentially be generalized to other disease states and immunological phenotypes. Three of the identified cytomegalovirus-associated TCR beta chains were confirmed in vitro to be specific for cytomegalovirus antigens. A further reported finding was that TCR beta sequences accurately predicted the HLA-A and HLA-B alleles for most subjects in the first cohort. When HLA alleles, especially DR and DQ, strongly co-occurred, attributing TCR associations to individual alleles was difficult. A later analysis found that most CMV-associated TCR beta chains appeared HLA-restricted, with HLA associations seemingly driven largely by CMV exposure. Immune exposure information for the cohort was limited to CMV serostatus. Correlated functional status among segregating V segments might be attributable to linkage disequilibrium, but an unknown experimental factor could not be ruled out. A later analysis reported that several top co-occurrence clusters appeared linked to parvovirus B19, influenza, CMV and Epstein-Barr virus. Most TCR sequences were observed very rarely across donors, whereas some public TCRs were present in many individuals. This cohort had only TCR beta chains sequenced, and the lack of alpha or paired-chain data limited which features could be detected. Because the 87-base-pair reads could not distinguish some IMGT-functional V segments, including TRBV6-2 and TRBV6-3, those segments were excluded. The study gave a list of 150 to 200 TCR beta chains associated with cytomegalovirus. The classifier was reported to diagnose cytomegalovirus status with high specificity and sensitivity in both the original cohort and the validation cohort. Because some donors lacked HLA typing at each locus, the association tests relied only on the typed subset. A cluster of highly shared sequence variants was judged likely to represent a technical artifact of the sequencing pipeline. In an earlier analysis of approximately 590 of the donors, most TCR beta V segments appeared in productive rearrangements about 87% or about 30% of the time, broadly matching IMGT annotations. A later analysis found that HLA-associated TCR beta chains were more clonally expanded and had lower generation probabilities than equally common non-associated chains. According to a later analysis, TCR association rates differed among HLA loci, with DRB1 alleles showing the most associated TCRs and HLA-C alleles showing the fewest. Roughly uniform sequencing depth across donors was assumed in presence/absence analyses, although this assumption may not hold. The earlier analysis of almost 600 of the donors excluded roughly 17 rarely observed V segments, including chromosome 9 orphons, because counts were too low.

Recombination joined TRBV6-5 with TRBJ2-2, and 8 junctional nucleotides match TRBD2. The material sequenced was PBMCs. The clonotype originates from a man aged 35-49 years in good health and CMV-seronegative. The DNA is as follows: TGTGCCACCCGGGGGGGGGACACCGGGGAGCTGTTTTTT. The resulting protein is CATRGGDTGELFF.